This T cell receptor (beta chain) was recovered during a study of cytomegalovirus exposure and HLA in healthy donors. General study points: A later analysis, which compared TCR beta chains of equal frequency, found the HLA-associated ones more clonally expanded. It was taken for granted in presence/absence analyses that sequencing depth across donors was roughly uniform.

The trim removed 2 bases at V and 5 bases at J, leaving 5 bases unmatched. Germline V lookup: CDR1 SGHRS, CDR2 YFSETQ. CDR3 length: 15 residues. PCR was performed using 60 Vbeta and 13 Jbeta primers. Method: immunoSEQ multiplex PCR; TCRdb's copy keeps in-frame clones and lacks some. The top ten hold around 3.7% of the sample, which has 250,000 to 350,000 clones, 86% seen once. Notes on this clone: Its antigen remains unknown.

Sequencing was carried out using PBMCs. This chain connects TRBV5-1 to TRBJ2-5; 11 bases fit TRBD2. The TCR sequence derives from a man aged 35-49 years in good health and CMV-seropositive. The CDR3 bases are TGCGCCAGCAGCTTCGAACTAGCGGGAGAGGAGACCCAGTACTTC. Translation: CASSFELAGEETQYF.